This T cell receptor (beta chain) was profiled in a study of blood T cell repertoires in COVID-19. Across the study: There were acute and convalescent COVID-19 samples, and they came from the United States, Italy and Spain. T cells, B-cell-depleted T cells, or PBMCs provided the cDNA or gDNA that served as material.

In the original processing: Amplifying reference gene primers gave estimates of nucleated cell counts. The table came from immunoSEQ multiplex PCR; TCRdb's copy has only in-frame clones and leaves some out. The DNA gave D and trimming, while V, J and clone size come from that table. The sample contains about 140,000 clones, about 91% of which appear only once. This CDR3 has 14 amino acids. The germline CDR1 and CDR2 sequences are LNHDA and SQIVND (reference sequence). V gave up 2 bases and J gave up 4 bases, with 9 bases separating them. J is TRBJ2-1 and V is TRBV19; D is perhaps TRBD2 (5 bases). The TCR originated in a woman aged 55 to 70 with acute or convalescent COVID-19. Sample: peripheral blood. CDR3 nucleotide sequence: TGTGCCAGTAGTATACGAGCGGCATACAATGAGCAGTTCTTC. This codes for CASSIRAAYNEQFF.